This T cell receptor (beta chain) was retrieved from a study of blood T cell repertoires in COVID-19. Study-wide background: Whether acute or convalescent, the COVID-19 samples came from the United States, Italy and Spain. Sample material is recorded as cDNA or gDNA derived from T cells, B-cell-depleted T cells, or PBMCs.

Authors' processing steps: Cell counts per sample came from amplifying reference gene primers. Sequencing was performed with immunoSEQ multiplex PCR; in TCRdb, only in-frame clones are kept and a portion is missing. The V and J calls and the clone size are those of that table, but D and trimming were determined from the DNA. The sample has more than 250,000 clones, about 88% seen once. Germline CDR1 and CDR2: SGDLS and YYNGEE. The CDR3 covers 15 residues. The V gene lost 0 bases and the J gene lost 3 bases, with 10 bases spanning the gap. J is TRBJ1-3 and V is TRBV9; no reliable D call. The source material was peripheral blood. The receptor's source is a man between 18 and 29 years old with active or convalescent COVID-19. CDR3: CASSVGTAGGNTIYF. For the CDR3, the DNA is TGTGCCAGCAGCGTAGGAACAGCCGGTGGAAACACCATATATTTT.